Below are 25 T cell receptor beta chains sequenced from a single sample in a study of T cells expressing NK-cell markers. Each CDR3 protein gets one entry in TCRdb, which reprocessed the 5' RACE reads and gives no DNA. The table for this sample gives about 550,000 distinct CDR3 sequences. Sequencing was carried out using blood T cells: a sorted CD56 or NKG2C T cell subset, CD4+ or CD8+ T cells, or bulk PBMC T cells (not recorded which). The source of these receptors is a man in his late teens or twenties in good health.

This chain links TRBV4-1 with TRBJ2-1. Germline loops: CDR1 MGHRA, CDR2 YSYEKL. The CDR3 length is 13 residues. CDR3 region: CASSLGANNEQFF.

The chain couples TRBV4-3 to TRBJ2-2; TCRdb returns TRBD2, unconfirmable since there is no DNA. The CDR3 has 14 amino acids. Germline assignment: CDR1 LGHNA and CDR2 YSLEER. CDR3 protein: CASSQGPSGGELFF.

The chain carries TRBV6-4 and TRBJ2-3; the D call from TCRdb, TRBD1, cannot be confirmed without DNA. The CDR3 is 14 residues long. CDR1 is MRHNA, CDR2 SNTAGT, per germline. CDR3 sequence: CASSDSGGTDTQYF.

The rearrangement uses TRBV20-1 and TRBJ2-7; there is no DNA to check the TCRdb D call of TRBD1. Germline assignment: CDR1 DFQATT and CDR2 SNEGSKA (reference sequence). The CDR3 spans 12 residues. The CDR3 here is CSANRDTMEQYF.

CDR3 loop: CATKEGGWAGEQFF. This sequence joins TRBV3-1 and TRBJ2-1; absent DNA, TCRdb's TRBD1 call cannot be checked. Per germline, CDR1 LGHDT and CDR2 YNNKEL (reference sequence). The CDR3 loop spans 14 amino acids.

The chain couples TRBV9 to TRBJ2-1; without DNA, the TCRdb call of TRBD1 cannot be checked. The germline V gene has CDR1 SGDLS and CDR2 YYNGEE. The length of the CDR3 is 17 residues. The CDR3 protein is CASSVLTGSPTINEQFF. The full variable domain, its missing parts supplied by reference TRBV9 and TRBJ2-1, is DSGVTQTPKHLITATGQRVTLRCSPRSGDLSVYWYQQSLDQGLQFLIQYYNGEERAKGNILERFSAQQFPDLHSELNLSSLELGDSALYFCASSVLTGSPTINEQFFGPGTRLTVL.

This chain links TRBV6-2 or TRBV6-3 with TRBJ2-1; absent DNA, TCRdb's TRBD2 call cannot be checked. The CDR3 sequence is 18 residues long. Germline V lookup: CDR1 MNHEY, CDR2 SVGEGT. The CDR3 reads CASSYGPGAGLSYNEQFF.

The J gene is TRBJ2-7, the V gene TRBV28; TCRdb picks TRBD1, but there is no DNA to check that call. The CDR3 has 16 amino acids. CDR1 MDHEN and CDR2 SYDVKM come from the germline V gene. The CDR3 reads CASSLGGRRGSYEQYF.

The chain combines TRBV5-1 with TRBJ2-1; TCRdb reports TRBD1, a call that lacks DNA to check it against. This CDR3 has 17 amino acids. Germline V gene sequence: CDR1 SGHRS, CDR2 YFSETQ. The CDR3 sequence: CASSPTNRDRSLNEQFF. Based on the CDR3 plus reference TRBV5-1 and TRBJ2-1, the full variable domain is KAGVTQTPRYLIKTRGQQVTLSCSPISGHRSVSWYQQTPGQGLQFLFEYFSETQRNKGNFPGRFSGRQFSNSRSEMNVSTLELGDSALYLCASSPTNRDRSLNEQFFGPGTRLTVL.

The V call is TRBV13, the J call TRBJ2-3. Germline V CDR1 and CDR2: PRHDT, FYEKMQ (reference sequence). CDR3 length: 12 amino acids. CDR3 residues: CASSRIADTQYF.

The chain links TRBV27 to TRBJ2-1. The length of the CDR3 is 15 residues. The germline CDR1 and CDR2 sequences are MNHEY and SMNVEV (reference sequence). CDR3 in amino acids: CASRSTGSSYNEQFF.

The chain links TRBV7-2 to TRBJ1-4; TCRdb's assignment of TRBD1 cannot be checked, as there is no DNA. In germline, CDR1 is SGHTA, CDR2 FQGNSA. The length of the CDR3 is 17 residues. The CDR3 sequence is CASSPQFEGVDNEKLFF.

The gene calls are TRBV19 and TRBJ2-1; there is no DNA to check the TCRdb D call of TRBD2. The CDR3 loop spans 16 amino acids. Per germline, CDR1 LNHDA and CDR2 SQIVND (reference sequence). The CDR3 sequence: CASIGPGTSSYNEQFF.

The J gene is TRBJ2-7, the V gene TRBV9; TCRdb calls TRBD1, which cannot be checked without DNA. The CDR3 is 16 residues long. Germline assignment: CDR1 SGDLS and CDR2 YYNGEE. This CDR3 is CASSVEVSASSYEQYF.

J is TRBJ2-1 and V is TRBV3-1; without DNA, the TCRdb call of TRBD2 cannot be checked. The CDR3 totals 16 residues. Germline CDR1 LGHDT, CDR2 YNNKEL (reference sequence). This chain's CDR3 is CASSLAGGSLYNEQFF.

This sequence joins TRBV6-4 and TRBJ2-1; TCRdb's D gene call, TRBD1, goes unchecked for lack of DNA. Germline loops: CDR1 MRHNA, CDR2 SNTAGT. The CDR3 length is 14 residues. The CDR3: CASKGQGLADEQFF.

The chain has TRBV25-1 and TRBJ2-2; TCRdb's D call, TRBD1, is unchecked because there is no DNA. The CDR3 is made up of 14 amino acids. Germline V gene lookup returns CDR1 MGHDK and CDR2 SYGVNS. The CDR3: CASSEGDLSGELFF. Combining the CDR3 with reference TRBV25-1 and TRBJ2-2 gives the whole variable domain EADIYQTPRYLVIGTGKKITLECSQTMGHDKMYWYQQDPGMELHLIHYSYGVNSTEKGDLSSESTVSRIRTEHFPLTLESARPSHTSQYLCASSEGDLSGELFFGEGSRLTVL.

The chain employs TRBV5-1 and TRBJ2-1; TCRdb proposes TRBD2, but this gene call is untestable without DNA. Germline CDR1 SGHRS, CDR2 YFSETQ. CDR3 length equals 18 residues. CDR3 sequence reads: CASSLISPTWSSYNEQFF.

The rearrangement joins TRBV5-5 to TRBJ2-2. Germline lookup yields CDR1 SGHKS and CDR2 YYEKEE (reference sequence). The CDR3 spans 17 residues. CDR3 in amino acids: CASSLTHRLANTGELFF. Full variable domain (outside the CDR3, taken from reference TRBV5-5 and TRBJ2-2): DAGVTQSPTHLIKTRGQQVTLRCSPISGHKSVSWYQQVLGQGPQFIFQYYEKEERGRGNFPDRFSARQFPNYSSELNVNALLLGDSALYLCASSLTHRLANTGELFFGEGSRLTVL.

The rearrangement uses TRBV20-1 and TRBJ2-1; absent DNA, TCRdb's TRBD2 call cannot be checked. There are 14 residues in the CDR3. Germline V lookup: CDR1 DFQATT, CDR2 SNEGSKA (reference sequence). This CDR3 reads CSARDSGTSGSRFF.

The chain carries TRBV6-2 or TRBV6-3 and TRBJ2-7. The CDR3 spans 11 residues. The V gene's germline CDR1 is MNHEY and CDR2 SVGEGT. The CDR3 region is CASGRWQEQYF.

The chain links TRBV24-1 to TRBJ2-5. Germline loops: CDR1 KGHDR, CDR2 SFDVKD. The CDR3 is 13 amino acids. CDR3 residues: CATRAEHEETQYF.

This chain links TRBV2 with TRBJ2-1; TCRdb gives TRBD2 as the D gene, but with no DNA this cannot be confirmed. CDR1 is SNHLY, CDR2 FYNNEI, per germline. The CDR3 runs 16 residues. CDR3: CASRRGEASLYNEQFF.

J is TRBJ2-1 and V is TRBV20-1. CDR3 length equals 14 residues. The germline V gene encodes CDR1 DFQATT and CDR2 SNEGSKA (reference sequence). CDR3 sequence: CSASESLKYNEQFF.

V gene TRBV5-4 combines with J gene TRBJ2-3. Germline V lookup: CDR1 SGHNT, CDR2 YYREEE (reference sequence). The CDR3 is made up of 14 amino acids. CDR3 amino acids: CASMDTKGTDTQYF.